The subject of this entry is one TCR beta chain. Allocation to cohorts depended on clinical history reported by the participants. The data were produced by immunoSEQ multiplex PCR, yet TCRdb's version contains in-frame clones alone and is incomplete. The table includes 150,000 to 200,000 clones, around 79% detected once. The sample comes from a study of blood T cell repertoires in COVID-19. The sequenced material came from PBMCs or T cells enriched from blood (not recorded which). This receptor was identified in a man between 45 and 60 years old who had recovered from COVID-19.

CDR3 in amino acids: CASSVAFPPLHF. The CDR3 region has the DNA TGTGCCAGCAGCGTAGCCTTCCCACCCCTCCACTTT. The chain combines TRBV9 with TRBJ1-6; D is undetermined. This CDR3 comprises 12 residues. Trimming left V 0 bases short and J 11 bases short, with 6 bases between. Germline lookup yields CDR1 SGDLS and CDR2 YYNGEE. Full variable domain (missing parts from reference TRBV9 and TRBJ1-6): DSGVTQTPKHLITATGQRVTLRCSPRSGDLSVYWYQQSLDQGLQFLIQYYNGEERAKGNILERFSAQQFPDLHSELNLSSLELGDSALYFCASSVAFPPLHFGNGTRLTVT.